This TCR beta chain is from a study of T cell responses to AZD1222 COVID-19 vaccine. Produced via immunoSEQ multiplex PCR; TCRdb's table is partial and in-frame only. The sample gives approximately 110,000 clones, about nine tenths of which show up once; 1.2% is in the top ten. The germline gives CDR1 SGDLS, CDR2 YYNGEE. V was pared by 0 bases and J by 5 bases, with 5 bases between. The CDR3 totals 13 residues. This clonotype was sampled from an adult in good health. Specimen: peripheral blood, collected on day 0 of AZD1222 vaccination. The chain is built from TRBV9 and TRBJ2-2; D is unresolved. The CDR3 DNA follows: TGTGCCAGCAGCGTAGGGGTTACCGGGGAGCTGTTTTTT. As protein: CASSVGVTGELFF.